This T cell receptor beta chain was recovered during a study of T cells after yellow fever vaccination. Study as a whole: With SMART-Seq v4 Ultra Low Input, the fractions containing low cell numbers were prepared.

The CDR3 is made up of 14 amino acids. V lost 8 bases to trimming and J lost 2 bases, with 15 bases between them. Per the germline V gene, CDR1 is MNHEY and CDR2 is SMNVEV (reference sequence). The study made its TCR cDNA through 5'RACE template switching. That step introduced a universal primer site along with UMIs. TCRdb re-derived calls from the 5' RACE reads in MiXCR, one entry per CDR3 protein. The sample holds hundreds of thousands of distinct CDR3 sequences; around 12% are singletons and the top ten take 3.2%. The specimen comprised CD4+ T cells sorted from PBMCs, sampled 15 days after the yellow fever booster vaccination. The receptor was isolated from a man aged 18 to 29 who received the YFV17D yellow fever vaccine. This sequence joins TRBV27 and TRBJ2-5, with D perhaps being TRBD1 or TRBD2 (6 bases each). The CDR3 sequence is CASRLLGGQETQYF. The CDR3, as DNA: TGTGCCAGCCGCCTCCTAGGGGGGCAAGAGACCCAGTACTTC.